Following are 6 T cell receptor beta chains from one sample sequenced in a study of CXCR3-negative and CXCR3-positive naive CD8 T cells (dated by TCRdb to between 2017 and 2020). The investigation overall reported the following: TRB CDR3s from CXCR3-positive naive cells showed higher hydrophobicity (lower Kidera factor 4), lower energy, and higher strength and volume indices than CXCR3-negative naive cells.

For these TCRs, the target antigens are not known. The run used a NextSeq 550. The Human TCR Profiling Kit (MiLaboratory) was used to prepare UMI-labeled 5' RACE TRB cDNA libraries. Reprocessed by TCRdb, the reads give a single entry per CDR3 protein sequence, without DNA. The sample's table covers around 150,000 distinct CDR3 sequences. The top ten clones comprise 0.41% of the sample. Sequenced input: naive CXCR3+ CD8+ T cells from blood. The sample's cell subset or site label, decoded: CD45RO-CCR7+CD27+CD95- naive CD8+ T cells expressing CXCR3 (TNR3+). These receptor sequences come from a human donor in good health. Some clones in this sample may be carry-over from other donors' samples.

This chain links TRBV29-1 with TRBJ1-4. There are 12 residues in the CDR3. Germline-derived CDR1 and CDR2 are SQVTM and ANQGSEA. The CDR3 sequence is CSVDGGNEKLFF.

The rearrangement links TRBV7-6 to TRBJ2-2; with no DNA, the TCRdb D assignment of TRBD2 cannot be verified. The CDR3 extends over 16 amino acids. Per germline, CDR1 SGHVS and CDR2 FNYEAQ. CDR3 in amino acids: CASSLKAGGPTGELFF.

V usage is TRBV12-3 or TRBV12-4 and J usage is TRBJ2-1; TCRdb gives TRBD1 as the D gene, but with no DNA this cannot be confirmed. The CDR3 is made up of 15 amino acids. This CDR3 reads CASSLATGGRNEQFF.

The chain recombines TRBV29-1 with TRBJ2-1; the TCRdb call, TRBD2, lacks DNA for checking. The CDR3 has 16 residues. Germline V gene sequence: CDR1 SQVTM, CDR2 ANQGSEA. CDR3 protein: CSGGGTSEGAINEQFF.

The chain is built from TRBV7-9 and TRBJ2-5; TCRdb names TRBD1, which stays unverified in the absence of DNA. Germline V gene sequence: CDR1 SEHNR, CDR2 FQNEAQ (reference sequence). The CDR3 consists of 15 residues. The CDR3 sequence is CASRRGRGEQETQYF.

The genes are TRBV21-1 and TRBJ1-1. TRBV21-1 is a recognized pseudogene. The CDR3 length is 13 residues. CDR3 amino acids: CASSKVGWDEAFF.